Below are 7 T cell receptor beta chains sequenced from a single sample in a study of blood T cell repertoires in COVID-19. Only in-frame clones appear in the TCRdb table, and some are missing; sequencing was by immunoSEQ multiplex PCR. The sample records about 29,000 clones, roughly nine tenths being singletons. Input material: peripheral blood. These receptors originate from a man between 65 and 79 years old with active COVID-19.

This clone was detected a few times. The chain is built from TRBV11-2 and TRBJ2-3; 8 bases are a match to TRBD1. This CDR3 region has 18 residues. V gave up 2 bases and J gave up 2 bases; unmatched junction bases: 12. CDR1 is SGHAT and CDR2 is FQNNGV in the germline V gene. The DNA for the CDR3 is TGTGCCAGCAGCTTACCCCCACCGGGACAGGAAAACACAGATACGCAGTATTTT. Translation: CASSLPPPGQENTDTQYF. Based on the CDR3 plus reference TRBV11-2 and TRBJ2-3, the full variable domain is EAGVAQSPRYKIIEKRQSVAFWCNPISGHATLYWYQQILGQGPKLLIQFQNNGVVDDSQLPKDRFSAERLKGVDSTLKIQPAKLEDSAVYLCASSLPPPGQENTDTQYFGPGTRLTVL.

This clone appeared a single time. The CDR3 DNA reads TGTGCCAGCAGCTTGGCCGGGCTAGCGGGCGATTACAATGAGCAGTTCTTC. Amino acid sequence: CASSLAGLAGDYNEQFF. The chain has TRBV5-4 and TRBJ2-1; 8 positions agree with TRBD2. This CDR3 comprises 17 residues. CDR1 is SGHNT, CDR2 YYREEE, per germline (reference sequence). The trim removed 0 bases at V and 4 bases at J, leaving 9 bases unmatched.

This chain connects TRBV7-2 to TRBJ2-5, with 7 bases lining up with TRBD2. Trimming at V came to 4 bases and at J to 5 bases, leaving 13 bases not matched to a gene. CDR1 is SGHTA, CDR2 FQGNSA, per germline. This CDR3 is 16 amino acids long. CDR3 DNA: TGTGCCAGCAGCTCAGGGTCCGGGGGGAGAATTGAGACCCAGTACTTC. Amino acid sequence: CASSSGSGGRIETQYF.

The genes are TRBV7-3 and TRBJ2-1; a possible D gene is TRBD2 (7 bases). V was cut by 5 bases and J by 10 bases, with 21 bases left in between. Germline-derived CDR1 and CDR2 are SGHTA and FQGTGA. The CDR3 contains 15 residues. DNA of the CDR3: TGTGCCAGCAGCCCGATGGGGGCGGGGGTTGACGAGCAGTTCTTC. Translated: CASSPMGAGVDEQFF.

This chain's CDR3 is CASSLSSISTGEQYF. DNA for the CDR3: TGCGCCAGCAGCTTGTCCAGCATTTCTACAGGGGAGCAGTACTTC. V is TRBV5-1 and J is TRBJ2-7; possible D gene TRBD1, 6 bases. The CDR3 is 15 amino acids. Trimming took 1 base from V and 7 from J, leaving 18 bases between them. Looked up from germline, CDR1 is SGHRS and CDR2 is YFSETQ. Filled out from reference TRBV5-1 and TRBJ2-7, the complete variable domain reads KAGVTQTPRYLIKTRGQQVTLSCSPISGHRSVSWYQQTPGQGLQFLFEYFSETQRNKGNFPGRFSGRQFSNSRSEMNVSTLELGDSALYLCASSLSSISTGEQYFGPGTRLTVT.

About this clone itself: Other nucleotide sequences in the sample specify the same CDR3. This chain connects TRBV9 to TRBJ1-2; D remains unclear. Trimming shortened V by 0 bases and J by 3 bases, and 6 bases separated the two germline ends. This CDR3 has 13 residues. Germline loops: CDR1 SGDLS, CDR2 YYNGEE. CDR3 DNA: TGTGCCAGCAGCGTAGGGGGAGACTATGGCTACACCTTC. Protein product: CASSVGGDYGYTF.

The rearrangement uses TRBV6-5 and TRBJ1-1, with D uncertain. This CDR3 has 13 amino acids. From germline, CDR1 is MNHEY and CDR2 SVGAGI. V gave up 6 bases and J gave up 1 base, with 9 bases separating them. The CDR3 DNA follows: TGTGCCAGCAGCACCACAACGAACACTGAAGCTTTCTTT. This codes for CASSTTTNTEAFF.